The 27 T cell receptor beta chains below were found in one sample sequenced in a study of control samples from healthy donors and cancer patients. TCRdb keeps only in-frame clones here, not all; method: immunoSEQ multiplex PCR. The table records 60,000 to 75,000 clones, over 75% of them present only once. Input material: PBMCs. The receptor set was obtained from a woman aged 45-65 years with head and neck cancer.

The chain couples TRBV13 to TRBJ2-3; D perhaps matches TRBD2 (5 bases). The CDR3 contains 14 residues. Germline loops: CDR1 PRHDT, CDR2 FYEKMQ (reference sequence). Trimming took 1 base from V and 3 from J, leaving 8 bases between them. CDR3 in DNA: TGTGCCAGCAGCTTAGATACGGGGACAGATACGCAGTATTTT. Translated: CASSLDTGTDTQYF.

The V and J genes are TRBV5-1 and TRBJ2-5, with D uncertain. Germline V gene data show CDR1 as SGHRS and CDR2 as YFSETQ. This CDR3 spans 15 amino acids. Trimming stripped 2 bases from V and 1 base from J, with 12 bases between. The CDR3 loop is CASSFLLSSQETQYF. CDR3 nucleotides: TGCGCCAGCAGCTTTCTCCTCTCTAGCCAAGAGACCCAGTACTTC.

J is TRBJ1-4 and V is TRBV6-5; D might be TRBD1 (6 bases). The germline gives CDR1 MNHEY, CDR2 SVGAGI. Trimming cost V 7 bases and J 7 bases, with 19 bases left between them. This CDR3 comprises 15 residues. The CDR3 region has the DNA TGTGCCAGCAATTTCCCTCAGGGGCGAAGTGAAAAACTGTTTTTT. Residues: CASNFPQGRSEKLFF.

The chain couples TRBV14 to TRBJ2-7; perhaps TRBD2 as D (5 bases). CDR3 length equals 15 residues. Germline CDR1 is SGHDN and CDR2 is FVKESK. With 2 bases removed from V and 4 bases from J, the gap between germline ends came to 15 bases. The CDR3 DNA sequence: TGTGCCAGCAGCCAAATAGCGACTGCCCGGTACGAGCAGTACTTC. This encodes CASSQIATARYEQYF.

J is TRBJ1-2 and V is TRBV29-1; 10 bases are shared with TRBD1. This CDR3 has 12 amino acids. CDR1 SQVTM and CDR2 ANQGSEA come from the germline V gene. The V segment lost 6 bases and the J segment 8 bases; nucleotides outside the gene matches: 6. CDR3 bases: TGCAGCGTGGGACAGGGGAGTGAAGGCTACACCTTC. As protein: CSVGQGSEGYTF.

The rearrangement joins TRBV10-3 to TRBJ1-2, with D possibly TRBD1 on 6 matching bases. This CDR3 region has 12 residues. The V end was cut by 0 bases, the J end by 7 bases, with 6 bases between. Germline V gene data show CDR1 as ENHRY and CDR2 as SYGVKD. In nucleotides, the CDR3 is TGTGCCATCAGTGAGTCACAGGGTGGCTACACCTTC. As protein: CAISESQGGYTF.

The chain joins TRBV6-2 or TRBV6-3 to TRBJ2-5, with D possibly being TRBD2 (6 bases). The germline V gene has CDR1 MNHEY and CDR2 SVGEGT. This CDR3 contains 18 residues. Trimming took off 4 bases at V and 5 bases at J, with 26 bases between the two ends. The CDR3 protein is CASSSLVQDTRGGETQYF. The CDR3 DNA follows: TGTGCCAGCAGTTCCCTCGTCCAGGACACTAGAGGAGGGGAGACCCAGTACTTC.

The chain is built from TRBV9 and TRBJ1-2; TRBD1 is a possible D gene (6 bases). This CDR3 spans 13 amino acids. Trimming shortened V by 0 bases and J by 4 bases, and 7 bases separated the two germline ends. Germline lookup yields CDR1 SGDLS and CDR2 YYNGEE. The DNA for the CDR3 is TGTGCCAGCAGCGTAGAGGACAGCTATGGCTACACCTTC. The encoded protein is CASSVEDSYGYTF.

This chain links TRBV2 with TRBJ1-2; D call uncertain. Trimming cost V 4 bases and J 6 bases, with 18 bases left between them. The CDR3 extends over 15 amino acids. CDR1 and CDR2 from the germline V gene are SNHLY and FYNNEI. The CDR3 region is CASSVFRAPVDGYTF. CDR3 in DNA: TGTGCCAGCAGTGTATTCCGGGCCCCGGTAGATGGCTACACCTTC.

This chain links TRBV7-3 with TRBJ2-3, with TRBD2 matching over 7 bases. Trimming cost V 2 bases and J 4 bases; bases outside gene matches: 3. Germline V gene lookup returns CDR1 SGHTA and CDR2 FQGTGA. This CDR3 has 14 amino acids. The CDR3: CASSLGSGADTQYF. The DNA for the CDR3 is TGTGCCAGCAGCTTAGGCAGCGGGGCAGATACGCAGTATTTT.

This chain joins TRBV10-3 and TRBJ1-4, with a possible D match to TRBD1 (5 bases). V shed 4 bases and J shed 0 bases, with 15 bases lying between them. CDR1 is ENHRY, CDR2 SYGVKD, per germline. The CDR3 runs 17 residues. As DNA, the CDR3 is TGTGCCATCAGTGTGGGCAGGGTGACTGCAACTAATGAAAAACTGTTTTTT. This codes for CAISVGRVTATNEKLFF.

CDR3: CASSYSPSGNQETQYF. In nucleotides, the CDR3 is TGTGCCAGCAGTTACTCCCCTAGCGGCAACCAAGAGACCCAGTACTTC. This rearrangement joins TRBV6-5 to TRBJ2-5, with 7 bases aligning to TRBD2. Per germline, CDR1 MNHEY and CDR2 SVGAGI. V shed 0 bases, J shed 0 bases, and the junction held 4 bases outside the gene matches. The CDR3 has 16 residues.

This chain connects TRBV11-2 to TRBJ1-1; D gene unclear. This CDR3 region has 13 residues. The V gene lost 5 bases and the J gene lost 1 base, with 8 bases spanning the gap. Germline values: CDR1 SGHAT, CDR2 FQNNGV. The CDR3 loop is CASSPEGNTEAFF. For the CDR3, the DNA is TGTGCCAGCAGCCCCGAGGGGAACACTGAAGCTTTCTTT.

A single count supports this clone. The J gene is TRBJ2-5, the V gene TRBV27, with D tentatively TRBD2 (6 bases). The CDR3 extends over 15 amino acids. Germline CDR1 is MNHEY and CDR2 is SMNVEV (reference sequence). V was clipped by 6 bases and J by 2 bases, with 16 bases between them. This CDR3 is CASSQFRGIQETQYF. Written as DNA, the CDR3 is TGTGCCAGCAGCCAGTTTCGGGGGATTCAAGAGACCCAGTACTTC.

The chain recombines TRBV9 with TRBJ1-4; D ambiguous. Looked up from germline, CDR1 is SGDLS and CDR2 is YYNGEE. The CDR3 runs 15 residues. The V end was cut by 5 bases, the J end by 8 bases, with 19 bases between. The chain's CDR3 is CASSLGSTLREKLFF. In nucleotides, the CDR3 is TGTGCCAGCAGTTTAGGGTCAACTCTGAGGGAAAAACTGTTTTTT.

This rearrangement joins TRBV9 to TRBJ2-3; D remains ambiguous. The V gene's germline CDR1 is SGDLS and CDR2 YYNGEE. The germline V and J ends were trimmed by 0 bases and 2 bases, with 4 bases remaining between them. The CDR3 consists of 13 residues. DNA for the CDR3: TGTGCCAGCAGCGTAGATCCCACAGATACGCAGTATTTT. It translates to CASSVDPTDTQYF.

The gene calls are TRBV5-1 and TRBJ1-1; 8 bases match TRBD1. Germline trimming cut 1 base from V and 0 bases from J; bases unmatched to any gene: 2. Per germline, CDR1 SGHRS and CDR2 YFSETQ. CDR3 length: 15 amino acids. CDR3: CASSLLQGVNTEAFF. CDR3 nucleotides: TGCGCCAGCAGCTTGTTACAGGGGGTGAACACTGAAGCTTTCTTT.

This rearrangement joins TRBV7-3 to TRBJ1-5; tentative D call: TRBD1 (5 bases). The V and J ends lost 5 bases and 8 bases respectively, with 19 bases between them. The germline V gene has CDR1 SGHTA and CDR2 FQGTGA. CDR3 length: 15 amino acids. CDR3 nucleotide sequence: TGTGCCAGCAGCCCAAATGGGGACCCTGGGAAGCCCCAGCATTTT. Protein product: CASSPNGDPGKPQHF.

The V and J genes are TRBV7-2 and TRBJ1-4; 7 nucleotides match TRBD1. V shed 2 bases, J shed 5 bases, and the junction held 5 bases outside the gene matches. Germline-derived CDR1 and CDR2 are SGHTA and FQGNSA. The CDR3 consists of 15 residues. CDR3 sequence (DNA): TGTGCCAGCAGCTTATATGGACAGGAGAATGAAAAACTGTTTTTT. It yields the protein CASSLYGQENEKLFF.

This clone was detected only a few times. This sequence joins TRBV20-1 and TRBJ1-5; 8 nucleotides agree with TRBD1. The CDR3 is made up of 19 amino acids. V trimming: 3 bases; J trimming: 2 bases; junction bases outside the gene matches: 18. The germline V gene encodes CDR1 DFQATT and CDR2 SNEGSKA (reference sequence). The DNA for the CDR3 is TGCAGTGCTAGTTCGACAGGGGTCGTCGGTGGCTCGGGCAATCAGCCCCAGCATTTT. Protein sequence: CSASSTGVVGGSGNQPQHF.

This clone was detected a few times. V is TRBV6-5 and J is TRBJ1-6; D is perhaps TRBD1 (5 bases). The CDR3 totals 12 residues. The germline V and J ends were trimmed by 10 bases and 9 bases, with 13 bases remaining between them. The germline V gene encodes CDR1 MNHEY and CDR2 SVGAGI. The CDR3 nucleotides are TGTGCCACCCGGGGGGGTTCTTCACCCCTCCACTTT. It is translated as CATRGGSSPLHF.

V and J are TRBV2 and TRBJ1-2; TRBD1 matches at 8 bases. In germline, CDR1 is SNHLY, CDR2 FYNNEI. The ends lost 5 bases at V and 6 bases at J; junction bases unmatched: 14. The CDR3 has 16 amino acids. In DNA, the CDR3 is TGTGCCAGCAGTCGGAGGACAGGGAACGGGTCCCATGGCTACACCTTC. This translates into CASSRRTGNGSHGYTF.

The chain couples TRBV30 to TRBJ2-2, with a possible D match to TRBD2 (5 bases). CDR1 is GTSNPN, CDR2 SVGIG, per germline (reference sequence). The CDR3 totals 14 residues. V lost 0 bases, J lost 5 bases, and 10 bases lay in between. In DNA, the CDR3 is TGTGCCTGGAGTGTTCGACGGGAAACCGGGGAGCTGTTTTTT. Its translation is CAWSVRRETGELFF.

The rearrangement uses TRBV30 and TRBJ1-1; D gene uncertain. The CDR3 has 14 residues. Per the germline V gene, CDR1 is GTSNPN and CDR2 is SVGIG (reference sequence). Trimming pared 3 bases from V and 0 bases from J, leaving 11 bases between. CDR3 sequence (DNA): TGTGCCTGGAGCCCCCGCTCAATGAACACTGAAGCTTTCTTT. As protein: CAWSPRSMNTEAFF.

This sequence joins TRBV2 and TRBJ1-2, with 8 positions matching TRBD1. Germline V CDR1 and CDR2: SNHLY, FYNNEI. The CDR3 sequence is 13 residues long. The V and J ends lost 7 bases and 5 bases, in that order; junction bases with no gene match: 6. Here the CDR3 reads CASTRQGSYGYTF. The CDR3, as DNA: TGTGCCAGCACCAGACAGGGGAGTTATGGCTACACCTTC.

The rearrangement uses TRBV2 and TRBJ2-5; weak D call: TRBD2 (7 bases). CDR1 is SNHLY and CDR2 is FYNNEI in the germline V gene. The CDR3 sequence is 13 residues long. V was shortened by 6 bases and J by 4 bases, with 12 bases between the two germline ends. The CDR3 DNA is TGTGCCAGCAGCGGGGGGCCGGTAGAGACCCAGTACTTC. This translates into CASSGGPVETQYF.

The chain joins TRBV24-1 to TRBJ2-3; perhaps TRBD2 as D (5 bases). Trimming cost V 1 base and J 4 bases, with 11 bases left between them. The CDR3 covers 15 residues. Germline-derived CDR1 and CDR2 are KGHDR and SFDVKD. CDR3 DNA: TGTGCCACCAGTGATTTTGGACTGGAGGCAGATACGCAGTATTTT. It specifies CATSDFGLEADTQYF.